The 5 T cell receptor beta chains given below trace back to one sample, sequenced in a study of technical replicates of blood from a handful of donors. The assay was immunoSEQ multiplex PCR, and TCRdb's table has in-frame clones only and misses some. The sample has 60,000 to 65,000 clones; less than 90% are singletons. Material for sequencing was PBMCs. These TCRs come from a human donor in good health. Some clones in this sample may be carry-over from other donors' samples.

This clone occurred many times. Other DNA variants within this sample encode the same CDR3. The CDR3: CASSFRGNQPQHF. In DNA form, the CDR3 reads TGTGCCAGCAGCTTCAGGGGTAATCAGCCCCAGCATTTT. The rearrangement joins TRBV7-8 to TRBJ1-5, with D possibly TRBD1 on 6 matching bases. Germline assignment: CDR1 SGHVS and CDR2 FQNEAQ. CDR3 length equals 13 residues. Trimming took off 3 bases at V and 4 bases at J, with 7 bases between the two ends.

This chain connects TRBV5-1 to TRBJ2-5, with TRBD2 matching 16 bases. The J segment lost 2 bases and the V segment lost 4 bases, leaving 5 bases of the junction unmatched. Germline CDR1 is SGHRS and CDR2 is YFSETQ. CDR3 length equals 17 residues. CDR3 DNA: TGCGCCAGCAGCCCCGGGACTAGCGGGAGGGGTCAAGAGACCCAGTACTTC. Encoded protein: CASSPGTSGRGQETQYF.

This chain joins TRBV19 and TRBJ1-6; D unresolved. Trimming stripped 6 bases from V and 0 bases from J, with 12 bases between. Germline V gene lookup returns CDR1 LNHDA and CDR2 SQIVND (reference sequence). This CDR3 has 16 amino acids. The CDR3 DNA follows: TGTGCCAGTAGGAATTCGGGGAGCTCCTATAATTCACCCCTCCACTTT. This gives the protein CASRNSGSSYNSPLHF.

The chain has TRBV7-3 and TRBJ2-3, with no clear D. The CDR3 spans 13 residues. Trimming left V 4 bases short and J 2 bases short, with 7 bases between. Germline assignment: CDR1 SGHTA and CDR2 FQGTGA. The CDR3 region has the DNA TGTGCCAGCAGCTCCGACTCCACAGATACGCAGTATTTT. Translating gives CASSSDSTDTQYF.

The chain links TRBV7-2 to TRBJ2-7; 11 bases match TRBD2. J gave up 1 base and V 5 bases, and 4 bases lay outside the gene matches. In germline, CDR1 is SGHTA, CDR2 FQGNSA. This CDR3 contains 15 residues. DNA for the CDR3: TGTGCCAGCAGCACACGGACTAGCGGGTCCTACGAGCAGTACTTC. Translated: CASSTRTSGSYEQYF.